These 2 T cell receptor beta chains were sequenced from one sample in a study of shared clonotypes between healthy human individuals. The data were produced by immunoSEQ multiplex PCR, yet TCRdb's version contains in-frame clones alone and is incomplete. This sample yields over a million clones, of which 98% are seen a single time; 0.3% to 0.45% belongs to the top ten. The sample was naive CD4+ T cells sorted from blood. Subset described: CD45RA+ positively selected. The source of these receptors is a man in his thirties or forties in good health.

The chain uses TRBV15 and TRBJ2-7; 9 bases line up with TRBD2. Germline CDR1 reads LNHNV; CDR2 reads YYDKDF (reference sequence). After removal of 0 bases from V and 5 bases from J, the junction contained 8 bases not matched to a gene. CDR3 length equals 16 residues. CDR3 region: CATSRDEASGTHEQYF. CDR3 DNA sequence: TGTGCCACCAGCAGAGATGAAGCTAGCGGGACCCACGAGCAGTACTTC. Based on the CDR3 plus reference TRBV15 and TRBJ2-7, the full variable domain is DAMVIQNPRYQVTQFGKPVTLSCSQTLNHNVMYWYQQKSSQAPKLLFHYYDKDFNNEADTPDNFQSRRPNTSFCFLDIRSPGLGDTAMYLCATSRDEASGTHEQYFGPGTRLTVT.

This sequence joins TRBV6-5 and TRBJ1-1; D is uncertain. Per the germline V gene, CDR1 is MNHEY and CDR2 is SVGAGI. This CDR3 has 14 amino acids. The germline V and J ends were trimmed by 5 bases and 0 bases, with 10 bases remaining between them. The CDR3 DNA is TGTGCCAGCAGTACGGCCTCGGTGAACACTGAAGCTTTCTTT. It yields the protein CASSTASVNTEAFF.